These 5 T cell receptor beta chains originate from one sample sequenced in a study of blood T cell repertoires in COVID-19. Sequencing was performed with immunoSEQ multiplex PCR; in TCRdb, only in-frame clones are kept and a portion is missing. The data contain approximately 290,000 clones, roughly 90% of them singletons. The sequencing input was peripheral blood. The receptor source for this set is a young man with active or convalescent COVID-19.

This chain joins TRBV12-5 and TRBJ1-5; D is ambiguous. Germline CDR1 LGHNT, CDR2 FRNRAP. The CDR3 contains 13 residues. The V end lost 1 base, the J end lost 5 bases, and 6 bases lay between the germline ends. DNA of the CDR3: TGTGCTAGTGGTTTGGCTCTCGATCAGCCCCAGCATTTT. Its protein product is CASGLALDQPQHF.

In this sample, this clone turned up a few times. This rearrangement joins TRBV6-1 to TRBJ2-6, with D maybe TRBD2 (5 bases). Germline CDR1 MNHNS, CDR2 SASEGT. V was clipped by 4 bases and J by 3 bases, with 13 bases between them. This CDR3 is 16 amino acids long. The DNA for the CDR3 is TGTGCCAGCAGTGGGGAGATGGGTGGTGGGGCCAACGTCCTGACTTTC. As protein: CASSGEMGGGANVLTF.

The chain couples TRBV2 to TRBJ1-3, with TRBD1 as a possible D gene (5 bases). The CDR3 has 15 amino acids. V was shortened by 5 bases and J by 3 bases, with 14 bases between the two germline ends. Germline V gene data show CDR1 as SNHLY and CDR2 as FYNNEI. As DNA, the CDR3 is TGTGCCAGCAGTCCTTTAGCCACAGGTGGAAACACCATATATTTT. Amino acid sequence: CASSPLATGGNTIYF.

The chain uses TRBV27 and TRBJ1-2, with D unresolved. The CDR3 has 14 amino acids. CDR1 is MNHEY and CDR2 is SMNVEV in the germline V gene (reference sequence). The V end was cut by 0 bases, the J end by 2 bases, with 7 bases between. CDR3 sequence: CASSLSSGNYGYTF. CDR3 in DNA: TGTGCCAGCAGTTTATCATCAGGAAACTATGGCTACACCTTC.

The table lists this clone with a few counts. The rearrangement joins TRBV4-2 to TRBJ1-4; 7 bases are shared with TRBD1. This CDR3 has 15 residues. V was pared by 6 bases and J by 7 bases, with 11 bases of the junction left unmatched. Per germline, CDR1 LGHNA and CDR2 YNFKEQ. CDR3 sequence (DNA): TGTGCCAGCAGACGACCGGGACAGCTTCTTGAAAAACTGTTTTTT. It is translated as CASRRPGQLLEKLFF.